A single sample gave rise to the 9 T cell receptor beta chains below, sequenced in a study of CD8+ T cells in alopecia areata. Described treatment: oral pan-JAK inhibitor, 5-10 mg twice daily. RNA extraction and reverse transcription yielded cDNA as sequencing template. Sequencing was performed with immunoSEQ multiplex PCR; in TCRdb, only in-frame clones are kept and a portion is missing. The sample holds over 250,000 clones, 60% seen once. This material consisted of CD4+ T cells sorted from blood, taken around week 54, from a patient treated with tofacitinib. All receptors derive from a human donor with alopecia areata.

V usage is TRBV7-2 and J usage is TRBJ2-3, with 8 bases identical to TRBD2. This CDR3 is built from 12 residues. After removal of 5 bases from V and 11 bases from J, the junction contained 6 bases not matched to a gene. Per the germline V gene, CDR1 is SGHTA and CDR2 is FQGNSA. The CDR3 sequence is CASSPGGSLQYF. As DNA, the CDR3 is TGTGCCAGCAGCCCGGGGGGGTCGCTGCAGTATTTT. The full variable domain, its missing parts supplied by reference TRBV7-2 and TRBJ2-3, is GAGVSQSPSNKVTEKGKDVELRCDPISGHTALYWYRQSLGQGLEFLIYFQGNSAPDKSGLPSDRFSAERTGGSVSTLTIQRTQQEDSAVYLCASSPGGSLQYFGPGTRLTVL.

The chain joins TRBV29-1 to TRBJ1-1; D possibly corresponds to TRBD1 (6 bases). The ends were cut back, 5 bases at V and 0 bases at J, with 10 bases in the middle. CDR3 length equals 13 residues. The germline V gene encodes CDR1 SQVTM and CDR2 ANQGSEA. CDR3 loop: CSVRQDMNTEAFF. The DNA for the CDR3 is TGCAGCGTTCGACAGGACATGAACACTGAAGCTTTCTTT.

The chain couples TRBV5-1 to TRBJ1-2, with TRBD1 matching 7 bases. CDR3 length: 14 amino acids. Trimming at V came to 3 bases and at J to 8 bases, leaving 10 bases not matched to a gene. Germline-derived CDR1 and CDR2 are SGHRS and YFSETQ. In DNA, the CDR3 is TGCGCCAGCAGCTCCGGACAGGATCCCTGGGGCTACACCTTC. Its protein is CASSSGQDPWGYTF.

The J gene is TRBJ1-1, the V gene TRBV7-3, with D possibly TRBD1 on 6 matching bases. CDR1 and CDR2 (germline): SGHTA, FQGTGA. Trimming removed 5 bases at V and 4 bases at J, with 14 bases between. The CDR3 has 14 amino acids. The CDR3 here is CASSLQQGPTEAFF. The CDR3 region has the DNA TGTGCCAGCAGCCTCCAACAGGGTCCCACTGAAGCTTTCTTT.

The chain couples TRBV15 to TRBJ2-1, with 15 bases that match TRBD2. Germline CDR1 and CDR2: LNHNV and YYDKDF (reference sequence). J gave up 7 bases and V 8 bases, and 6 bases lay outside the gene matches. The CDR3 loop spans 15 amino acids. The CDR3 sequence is CATLGLAGGPNEQFF. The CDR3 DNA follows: TGTGCCACCCTAGGACTAGCGGGGGGGCCAAATGAGCAGTTCTTC.

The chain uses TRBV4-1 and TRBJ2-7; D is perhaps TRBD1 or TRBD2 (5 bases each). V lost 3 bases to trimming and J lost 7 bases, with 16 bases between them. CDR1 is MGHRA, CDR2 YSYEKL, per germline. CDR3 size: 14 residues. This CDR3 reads CASSHPGTMREQYF. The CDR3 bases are TGCGCCAGCAGCCATCCGGGGACGATGAGGGAGCAGTACTTC.

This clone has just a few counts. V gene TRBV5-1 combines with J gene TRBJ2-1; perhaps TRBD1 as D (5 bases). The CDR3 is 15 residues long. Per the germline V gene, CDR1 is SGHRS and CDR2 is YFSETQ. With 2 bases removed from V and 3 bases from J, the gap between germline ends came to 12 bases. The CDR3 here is CASSFLQANYNEQFF. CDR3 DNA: TGCGCCAGCAGCTTCCTACAGGCAAACTACAATGAGCAGTTCTTC.

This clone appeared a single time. CDR3 bases: TGCGCCAGCAGCCGCCCGGACAGCCAAGAGACCCAGTACTTC. This translates into CASSRPDSQETQYF. The gene calls are TRBV5-1 and TRBJ2-5; TRBD1 might be the D (6 bases). The CDR3 totals 14 residues. V shed 4 bases and J shed 1 base, with 11 bases lying between them. The germline V gene has CDR1 SGHRS and CDR2 YFSETQ.

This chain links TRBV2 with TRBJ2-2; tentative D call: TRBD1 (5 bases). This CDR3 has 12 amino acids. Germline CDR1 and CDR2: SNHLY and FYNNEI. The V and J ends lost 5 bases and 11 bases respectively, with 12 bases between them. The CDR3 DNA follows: TGTGCCAGCAGTTTGATGCAGGGCGAGCTGTTTTTT. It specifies CASSLMQGELFF.